The 27 T cell receptor beta chains below all came from one sample that was sequenced in a study of T cells in Graves' hyperthyroidism and ophthalmopathy. From RNA transcripts, TCR beta CDR3 regions were amplified. A set of HTBI primers served as the primers for a first-round RT-PCR of the TCR CDR3. TCRdb fed the multiplex PCR reads into MiXCR, producing one record per CDR3 protein. The sample records around 300,000 distinct CDR3 sequences, approximately 15% being singletons. The specimen was blood. Every receptor here comes from a woman aged 40 to 55 with Graves' hyperthyroidism.

This clonotype showed up many times. The chain is built from TRBV7-8 and TRBJ2-1; D unclear. The V end lost 2 bases, the J end lost 3 bases, and 11 bases lay between the germline ends. Looked up from germline, CDR1 is SGHVS and CDR2 is FQNEAQ. The CDR3 length is 15 residues. CDR3: CASSLSRRYYNEQFF. CDR3 in DNA: TGTGCCAGCAGCTTATCGCGTCGGTACTACAATGAGCAGTTCTTC. The full variable domain, completed using reference TRBV7-8 and TRBJ2-1, is GAGVSQSPRYKVAKRGQDVALRCDPISGHVSLFWYQQALGQGPEFLTYFQNEAQLDKSGLPSDRFFAERPEGSVSTLKIQRTQQEDSAVYLCASSLSRRYYNEQFFGPGTRLTVL.

The sample holds many counts of this clonotype. The V and J genes are TRBV24-1 and TRBJ1-1, with D unresolved. V lost 5 bases and J 5 bases, leaving 5 bases between the germline ends. There are 11 residues in the CDR3. Germline CDR1 is KGHDR and CDR2 is SFDVKD. The CDR3 nucleotides read TGTGCCACCAGTGTGGGTACTGAAGCTTTCTTT. It translates to CATSVGTEAFF.

The chain uses TRBV6-1 and TRBJ2-2; TRBD2 agrees at 10 bases. Trimming at V came to 6 bases and at J to 2 bases, leaving 6 bases not matched to a gene. The CDR3 spans 16 residues. Germline V CDR1 and CDR2: MNHNS, SASEGT. CDR3 loop: CASRTSSGRNTGELFF. In DNA, the CDR3 is TGTGCCAGCAGAACATCTAGCGGGAGAAACACCGGGGAGCTGTTTTTT.

The table lists this clonotype with many counts. The chain has TRBV18 and TRBJ2-2, with D perhaps TRBD1 or TRBD2 (5 bases each). Trimming took off 3 bases at V and 2 bases at J, with 13 bases between the two ends. This CDR3 region has 16 residues. Germline CDR1 is KGHSH and CDR2 is LQKENI. The chain's CDR3 is CASSPQGSGNTGELFF. As DNA, the CDR3 is TGTGCCAGCTCACCTCAGGGAAGCGGAAACACCGGGGAGCTGTTTTTT.

In its sample, this clonotype was seen many times. This sequence joins TRBV11-3 and TRBJ2-7; D ambiguous. This CDR3 is built from 13 residues. The V end lost 2 bases, the J end lost 2 bases, and 7 bases lay between the germline ends. Germline lookup yields CDR1 SGHNT and CDR2 YENEEA. Written as DNA, the CDR3 is TGTGCCAGCAGCTTATTTGGGCCCTACGAGCAGTACTTC. Protein sequence: CASSLFGPYEQYF.

V and J are TRBV4-1 and TRBJ1-5, with a weak D call TRBD1 (6 bases). CDR3 length equals 16 residues. The V end was cut by 0 bases, the J end by 3 bases, with 12 bases between. Germline V lookup: CDR1 MGHRA, CDR2 YSYEKL. CDR3 residues: CASSQDGQTNNQPQHF. The CDR3 bases are TGCGCCAGCAGCCAAGATGGACAGACAAACAATCAGCCCCAGCATTTT.

This clonotype was counted ten times or more. The chain carries TRBV11-2 and TRBJ2-7; D gene uncertain. This CDR3 is 12 amino acids long. V was trimmed by 5 bases and J by 4 bases, leaving 9 bases between them. The V gene's germline CDR1 is SGHAT and CDR2 FQNNGV. CDR3 region: CASSPSRYEQYF. The CDR3 nucleotides read TGTGCCAGCAGCCCCTCACGATACGAGCAGTACTTC.

This clonotype was detected ten times or more. The CDR3 is CASSPGTATEAFF. The CDR3 DNA follows: TGTGCCAGCAGCCCCGGGACAGCCACTGAAGCTTTCTTT. This chain connects TRBV28 to TRBJ1-1; 7 bases are shared with TRBD1. Looked up from germline, CDR1 is MDHEN and CDR2 is SYDVKM. The CDR3 length is 13 residues. J gave up 4 bases and V 6 bases, and 5 bases lay outside the gene matches.

This clonotype appeared many times. The chain has TRBV20-1 and TRBJ2-7; 7 bases map to TRBD1. V gave up 6 bases and J gave up 4 bases; unmatched junction bases: 9. The length of the CDR3 is 13 residues. CDR1 DFQATT and CDR2 SNEGSKA come from the germline V gene (reference sequence). CDR3 sequence reads: CSAPGQQYYEQYF. CDR3 coding DNA: TGCAGTGCACCGGGACAGCAATATTACGAGCAGTACTTC.

This clonotype came up a few times. CDR3 loop: CASSFPGLPTDTQYF. As DNA, the CDR3 is TGTGCCAGCAGCTTCCCGGGACTGCCCACAGATACGCAGTATTTT. The genes are TRBV5-6 and TRBJ2-3; D may be TRBD2 (6 bases). Trimming took off 2 bases at V and 2 bases at J, with 12 bases between the two ends. The CDR3 has 15 residues. The V gene's germline CDR1 is SGHDT and CDR2 YYEEEE.

This clonotype has a count of ten or more. The chain links TRBV7-2 to TRBJ2-1; D uncertain. V shed 3 bases and J shed 6 bases, with 9 bases lying between them. The CDR3 has 13 residues. CDR1 and CDR2 from the germline V gene are SGHTA and FQGNSA. The CDR3 is CASSFPPSNEQFF. The DNA of the CDR3 is TGTGCCAGCAGCTTCCCTCCATCCAATGAGCAGTTCTTC.

The V gene is TRBV14, the J gene TRBJ2-1, with TRBD2 matching over 8 bases. Trimming cost V 2 bases and J 0 bases; bases outside gene matches: 9. CDR1 SGHDN and CDR2 FVKESK come from the germline V gene. The CDR3 extends over 18 amino acids. This chain's CDR3 is CASSQSWLAGYSYNEQFF. The DNA of the CDR3 is TGTGCCAGCAGCCAATCTTGGCTAGCGGGCTACTCCTACAATGAGCAGTTCTTC. Filled out from reference TRBV14 and TRBJ2-1, the complete variable domain reads EAGVTQFPSHSVIEKGQTVTLRCDPISGHDNLYWYRRVMGKEIKFLLHFVKESKQDESGMPNNRFLAERTGGTYSTLKVQPAELEDSGVYFCASSQSWLAGYSYNEQFFGPGTRLTVL.

This clonotype was observed many times. The chain links TRBV2 to TRBJ1-6, with D tentatively TRBD1 (5 bases). Trimming took off 2 bases at V and 8 bases at J, with 13 bases between the two ends. Germline assignment: CDR1 SNHLY and CDR2 FYNNEI. The CDR3 spans 15 residues. CDR3 amino acids: CASSESRGGDSPLHF. DNA of the CDR3: TGTGCCAGCAGTGAATCCCGGGGGGGAGATTCACCCCTCCACTTT.

This clonotype came up many times. The chain couples TRBV28 to TRBJ1-5, with 10 bases identical to TRBD1. CDR1 and CDR2 (germline): MDHEN, SYDVKM. The CDR3 totals 17 residues. Trimming at V came to 7 bases and at J to 0 bases, leaving 9 bases not matched to a gene. CDR3 nucleotides: TGTGCCAGCAATCTTTTGGGACAGGGGTATAGCAATCAGCCCCAGCATTTT. This gives the protein CASNLLGQGYSNQPQHF.

This clonotype was observed a few times. The V and J genes are TRBV19 and TRBJ2-3, with D tentatively TRBD2 (6 bases). CDR1 is LNHDA and CDR2 is SQIVND in the germline V gene (reference sequence). V was clipped by 2 bases and J by 4 bases, with 13 bases between them. The CDR3 spans 15 residues. CDR3 DNA: TGTGCCAGTAGTATAACCGGGAGTACTGCAGATACGCAGTATTTT. Amino acid sequence: CASSITGSTADTQYF.

This clonotype was found many times. The chain uses TRBV11-2 and TRBJ2-3; 8 bases fit TRBD2. The germline V gene has CDR1 SGHAT and CDR2 FQNNGV. This CDR3 spans 15 amino acids. Losses at the gene ends were 4 bases for V and 2 bases for J; bases not matched to a gene: 5. CDR3: CASSSQGLATDTQYF. In nucleotides, the CDR3 is TGTGCCAGCAGCTCCCAAGGACTAGCCACAGATACGCAGTATTTT.

This clonotype occurred a few times. The chain uses TRBV7-9 and TRBJ2-1; D perhaps matches TRBD2 (6 bases). Deletions cut 3 bases from V and 10 bases from J, with 16 bases between. The CDR3 totals 14 residues. From germline, CDR1 is SEHNR and CDR2 FQNEAQ (reference sequence). The CDR3: CASSLGRSFVEQFF. The CDR3 region has the DNA TGTGCCAGCAGCTTGGGGAGGTCCTTTGTGGAGCAGTTCTTC. Variable domain in full (rest from reference TRBV7-9 and TRBJ2-1): DTGVSQNPRHKITKRGQNVTFRCDPISEHNRLYWYRQTLGQGPEFLTYFQNEAQLEKSRLLSDRFSAERPKGSFSTLEIQRTEQGDSAMYLCASSLGRSFVEQFFGPGTRLTVL.

This clonotype was recorded at least ten times. This chain uses TRBV2 with TRBJ2-1, with D perhaps TRBD1 or TRBD2 (5 bases each). The CDR3 length is 14 residues. V lost 3 bases to trimming and J lost 5 bases, with 11 bases between them. Germline V CDR1 and CDR2: SNHLY, FYNNEI. CDR3 nucleotide sequence: TGTGCCAGCAGTGATAGACGGGGACACAATGAGCAGTTCTTC. Encoded protein: CASSDRRGHNEQFF.

This clonotype was picked up many times. V and J are TRBV29-1 and TRBJ1-1; the D is unclear. Per germline, CDR1 SQVTM and CDR2 ANQGSEA. V dropped 1 base and J dropped 0 bases, with 6 bases sitting between them. This CDR3 is 13 amino acids long. For the CDR3, the DNA is TGCAGCGTTGAAGTTGGCCTGAACACTGAAGCTTTCTTT. This encodes CSVEVGLNTEAFF.

This clonotype was counted at least ten times. The CDR3 reads CASSSWTGGNNEQFF. CDR3 bases: TGTGCCAGCAGCTCCTGGACAGGGGGCAACAATGAGCAGTTCTTC. This chain links TRBV13 with TRBJ2-1, with TRBD1 matching 11 bases. The germline V gene encodes CDR1 PRHDT and CDR2 FYEKMQ (reference sequence). This CDR3 comprises 15 residues. Trimming at V came to 4 bases and at J to 5 bases, leaving 4 bases not matched to a gene.

In its sample, this clonotype was seen many times. The chain uses TRBV20-1 and TRBJ1-2; D perhaps matches TRBD1 (5 bases). The CDR3 covers 11 residues. Germline values: CDR1 DFQATT, CDR2 SNEGSKA (reference sequence). V was shortened by 1 base and J by 7 bases, with 7 bases between the two germline ends. The CDR3 DNA reads as TGCAGTGCTAGAGGGACAAGTGGCTACACCTTC. This translates into CSARGTSGYTF.

In this sample, this clonotype turned up many times. The genes are TRBV2 and TRBJ2-1; 11 bases align to TRBD2. The germline V gene encodes CDR1 SNHLY and CDR2 FYNNEI. The CDR3 contains 16 residues. The junction had 17 bases not matched to a gene; V was cut back by 11 bases and J by 8 bases. This CDR3 is CAGLTSGRPERYEQFF. CDR3 nucleotides: TGTGCCGGCCTAACTAGCGGGAGACCCGAGAGGTATGAGCAGTTCTTC.

This clonotype was recorded many times. V and J are TRBV5-6 and TRBJ1-3, with a possible D match to TRBD1 (5 bases). The CDR3 contains 12 residues. Per the germline V gene, CDR1 is SGHDT and CDR2 is YYEEEE. Trimming cost V 4 bases and J 4 bases, with 6 bases left between them. CDR3 nucleotides: TGTGCCAGCAGCGGGGGGGGAAACACCATATATTTT. This encodes CASSGGGNTIYF. Supplemented by reference TRBV5-6 and TRBJ1-3, the full variable domain reads DAGVTQSPTHLIKTRGQQVTLRCSPKSGHDTVSWYQQALGQGPQFIFQYYEEEERQRGNFPDRFSGHQFPNYSSELNVNALLLGDSALYLCASSGGGNTIYFGEGSWLTVV.

This chain uses TRBV28 with TRBJ2-3; D is perhaps TRBD2 (6 bases). V was clipped by 5 bases and J by 3 bases, with 12 bases between them. The germline V gene encodes CDR1 MDHEN and CDR2 SYDVKM. CDR3 length: 14 residues. The CDR3 loop reads CASSPGAWTDTQYF. CDR3 bases: TGTGCCAGCAGTCCGGGAGCTTGGACAGATACGCAGTATTTT.

This clonotype has a count of ten or more. This chain connects TRBV7-8 to TRBJ1-2; no firm D call. V lost 2 bases to trimming and J lost 5 bases, with 9 bases between them. Germline CDR1 reads SGHVS; CDR2 reads FQNEAQ. The CDR3 covers 13 residues. CDR3 region: CASSLIGDYGYTF. The CDR3 DNA follows: TGTGCCAGCAGCTTAATTGGCGATTATGGCTACACCTTC.

The table lists this clonotype with many counts. This chain uses TRBV12-3 or TRBV12-4 with TRBJ1-2; D is uncertain. Between the trimmed V and J ends, which lost 6 bases and 4 bases, there was a span of 15 bases. CDR3 length equals 14 residues. In nucleotides, the CDR3 is TGTGCCAGCAGAACTACCGAACAGCCCTATGGCTACACCTTC. Encoded protein: CASRTTEQPYGYTF.

V gene TRBV7-9 combines with J gene TRBJ1-6; D gene ambiguous. The V gene's germline CDR1 is SEHNR and CDR2 FQNEAQ (reference sequence). CDR3 length: 15 residues. V dropped 1 base and J dropped 6 bases, with 10 bases sitting between them. The CDR3 is CASSLGGRINSPLHF. As DNA, the CDR3 is TGTGCCAGCAGCTTAGGAGGACGGATTAATTCACCCCTCCACTTT.